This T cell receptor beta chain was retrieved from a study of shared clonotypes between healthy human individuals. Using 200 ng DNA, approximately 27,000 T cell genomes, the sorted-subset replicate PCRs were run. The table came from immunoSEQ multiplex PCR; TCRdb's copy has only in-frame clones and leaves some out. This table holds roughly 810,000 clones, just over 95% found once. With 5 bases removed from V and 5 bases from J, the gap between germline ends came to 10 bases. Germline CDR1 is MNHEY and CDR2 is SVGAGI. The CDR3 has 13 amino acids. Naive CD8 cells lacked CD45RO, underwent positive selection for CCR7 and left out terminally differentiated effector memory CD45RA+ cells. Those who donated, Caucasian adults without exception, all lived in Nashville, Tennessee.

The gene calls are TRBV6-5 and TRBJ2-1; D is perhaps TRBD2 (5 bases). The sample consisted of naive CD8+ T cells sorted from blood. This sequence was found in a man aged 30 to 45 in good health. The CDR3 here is CASSTGLNNEQFF. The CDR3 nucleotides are TGTGCCAGCAGTACTGGACTGAACAATGAGCAGTTCTTC.